One and the same sample provided the 16 T cell receptor beta chains below, sequenced in a study of identical twins. MiXCR, applied by TCRdb to the 5' RACE reads, yields one record per CDR3 protein. The table shows 230,000 or so distinct CDR3 sequences, with roughly 8% occurring only once. This same sample was also taken into another study, of yellow fever vaccine responses in identical twins.

What was sequenced was CD8+ T cells sorted from blood. These receptor sequences come from a woman under 30 in good health.

This clonotype was observed a handful of times. V and J are TRBV29-1 and TRBJ1-1; 7 bases are a match to TRBD1. The germline CDR1 and CDR2 sequences are SQVTM and ANQGSEA. There are 16 residues in the CDR3. Trimming at V came to 6 bases and at J to 1 base, leaving 14 bases not matched to a gene. Written as DNA, the CDR3 is TGCAGCGTCGTCTACAGGGGAAAGAAAGGGAACACTGAAGCTTTCTTT. It is translated as CSVVYRGKKGNTEAFF.

This chain links TRBV29-1 with TRBJ2-3; the D gene is possibly TRBD1 (6 bases). Per germline, CDR1 SQVTM and CDR2 ANQGSEA. The length of the CDR3 is 16 residues. The V end was cut by 3 bases, the J end by 6 bases, with 22 bases between. The CDR3 here is CSVDSGDSGVEDTQYF. CDR3 sequence (DNA): TGCAGCGTTGATTCAGGGGATTCGGGTGTTGAGGATACGCAGTATTTT.

The genes are TRBV3-1 and TRBJ1-2; TRBD1 is a possible D gene (6 bases). Trimming pared 4 bases from V and 3 bases from J, leaving 15 bases between. This CDR3 contains 15 residues. The germline V gene has CDR1 LGHDT and CDR2 YNNKEL (reference sequence). CDR3 nucleotides: TGTGCCAGCAGCCCCCGGGGGCAGGAGCACTATGGCTACACCTTC. Encoded protein: CASSPRGQEHYGYTF.

There are a few counts of this clonotype. The chain uses TRBV7-2 and TRBJ2-7; weak D call: TRBD2 (6 bases). Per germline, CDR1 SGHTA and CDR2 FQGNSA. V gave up 3 bases and J gave up 0 bases, with 15 bases separating them. The CDR3 has 16 residues. The CDR3 coding sequence is TGTGCCAGCAGCTTGTCCGGGCGGGGTAGCTCCTACGAGCAGTACTTC. This sequence encodes CASSLSGRGSSYEQYF.

The V gene is TRBV11-2, the J gene TRBJ2-1; 15 bases line up with TRBD2. The V gene's germline CDR1 is SGHAT and CDR2 FQNNGV. This CDR3 has 17 residues. J lost 10 bases, V lost 1 base, and 8 bases had no gene match. This CDR3 is CASSLGRTSGRAREQFF. The CDR3 nucleotides read TGTGCCAGCAGCTTAGGGCGGACTAGCGGGAGGGCCCGGGAGCAGTTCTTC.

The rearrangement joins TRBV7-9 to TRBJ2-1; D gene unclear. Trimming pared 2 bases from V and 4 bases from J, leaving 15 bases between. This CDR3 contains 16 residues. CDR1 is SEHNR, CDR2 FQNEAQ, per germline (reference sequence). The CDR3 bases are TGTGCCAGCAGCTTAACATCCAGGCAGAATTACAATGAGCAGTTCTTC. Residues: CASSLTSRQNYNEQFF.

The J gene is TRBJ2-1, the V gene TRBV7-2, with D hard to call. Germline V gives CDR1 SGHTA, CDR2 FQGNSA. CDR3 length equals 12 residues. V was shortened by 6 bases and J by 9 bases, with 12 bases between the two germline ends. CDR3 sequence reads: CASSSSTLEQFF. CDR3 nucleotides: TGTGCCAGCAGTTCGAGTACACTTGAGCAGTTCTTC.

This clonotype occurred a few times. The V and J genes are TRBV7-9 and TRBJ2-7; 9 bases line up with TRBD2. V dropped 1 base and J dropped 5; count of bases not matched to a gene: 3. Germline CDR1 is SEHNR and CDR2 is FQNEAQ (reference sequence). The CDR3 contains 14 residues. CDR3 DNA: TGTGCCAGCAGCTTAGGGGGACTAGCTGACGAGCAGTACTTC. Translating gives CASSLGGLADEQYF. The full variable domain, rest sourced from reference TRBV7-9 and TRBJ2-7, is DTGVSQNPRHKITKRGQNVTFRCDPISEHNRLYWYRQTLGQGPEFLTYFQNEAQLEKSRLLSDRFSAERPKGSFSTLEIQRTEQGDSAMYLCASSLGGLADEQYFGPGTRLTVT.

There are many counts of this clonotype. CDR3 region: CASSSGTSGTSTDTQYF. For the CDR3, the DNA is TGCGCCAGCAGCTCCGGGACTAGCGGAACTAGCACAGATACGCAGTATTTT. The V and J genes are TRBV5-1 and TRBJ2-3, with TRBD2 identical over 11 bases. Germline CDR1 reads SGHRS; CDR2 reads YFSETQ. After removal of 3 bases from V and 0 bases from J, the junction contained 6 bases not matched to a gene. The CDR3 runs to 17 residues.

The chain has TRBV27 and TRBJ2-2; 9 nucleotides match TRBD1. The V and J ends lost 8 bases and 1 base, in that order; junction bases with no gene match: 8. Germline values: CDR1 MNHEY, CDR2 SMNVEV (reference sequence). This CDR3 comprises 16 residues. CDR3: CASSIQGARNTGELFF. The DNA for the CDR3 is TGTGCCAGCTCCATACAGGGGGCAAGGAACACCGGGGAGCTGTTTTTT.

The gene calls are TRBV15 and TRBJ2-5, with D perhaps being TRBD1 or TRBD2 (6 bases each). In germline, CDR1 is LNHNV, CDR2 YYDKDF (reference sequence). The CDR3 sequence is 19 residues long. Trimming took off 6 bases at V and 5 bases at J, with 31 bases between the two ends. The CDR3 nucleotides are TGTGCCACCAGTAGGGGGGATGGCCCTCGCCTCATATGGGTGGAGACCCAGTACTTC. Its protein product is CATSRGDGPRLIWVETQYF.

This clonotype has a handful of counts. The chain joins TRBV9 to TRBJ2-2; D possibly matches TRBD1 or TRBD2 (5 bases each). This CDR3 is built from 18 residues. Trimming took off 4 bases at V and 0 bases at J, with 19 bases between the two ends. Germline CDR1 reads SGDLS; CDR2 reads YYNGEE. CDR3 region: CASSPGPKRVTNTGELFF. For the CDR3, the DNA is TGTGCCAGCAGCCCAGGGCCTAAGAGGGTCACGAACACCGGGGAGCTGTTTTTT.

This clonotype was recorded a few times. This chain uses TRBV20-1 with TRBJ2-7; 9 bases line up with TRBD2. Germline trimming cut 5 bases from V and 4 bases from J; bases unmatched to any gene: 15. The CDR3 is made up of 16 amino acids. Germline values: CDR1 DFQATT, CDR2 SNEGSKA (reference sequence). CDR3 sequence (DNA): TGCAGTGCTCCAGGCCTCAGACTAGCGGAAAGTTACGAGCAGTACTTC. Translated, it gives CSAPGLRLAESYEQYF.

This clonotype was picked up many times. This sequence joins TRBV6-2 or TRBV6-3 and TRBJ2-7; D might be TRBD2 (6 bases). The germline V gene encodes CDR1 MNHEY and CDR2 SVGEGT. Trimming shortened V by 4 bases and J by 5 bases, and 15 bases separated the two germline ends. The CDR3 is 14 amino acids. The CDR3 spells CASSFPRESDEQYF. CDR3 DNA sequence: TGTGCCAGCAGTTTTCCCCGGGAGTCGGACGAGCAGTACTTC.

V is TRBV14 and J is TRBJ2-2; no clear D. The CDR3 totals 13 residues. Germline lookup yields CDR1 SGHDN and CDR2 FVKESK. V lost 3 bases and J 3 bases, leaving 5 bases between the germline ends. The CDR3 loop reads CASSHYDTGELFF. CDR3 sequence (DNA): TGTGCCAGCAGCCACTATGACACCGGGGAGCTGTTTTTT.

This clonotype has more than one count but fewer than ten. This chain links TRBV5-1 with TRBJ2-3; no definite D call. V was cut by 7 bases and J by 0 bases, with 15 bases left in between. The germline CDR1 and CDR2 sequences are SGHRS and YFSETQ. This CDR3 contains 15 residues. CDR3 bases: TGCGCCAGCCTCCGGTGGCAGCCTAGCACAGATACGCAGTATTTT. Translating gives CASLRWQPSTDTQYF.